One T cell receptor beta chain is described in this entry. This clone was seen a handful of times. The specificity of this receptor is unknown. No per-base quality is available; no much larger clone lies one base away. This entry comes from a study of blood T cell repertoires in COVID-19 (dated by TCRdb to the early 2020s). For the study in its entirety: The collaborator samples originated in the United States, Italy and Spain and spanned the acute and convalescent phases of COVID-19. Sample metadata almost always included a de-identified subject ID, COVID-19 status, age in years and sex. The repertoires were made available in a free public database intended to serve as a resource for research on the immune response to SARS-CoV-2. The dataset comprised deeply sampled blood TCRbeta repertoires from subjects exposed to, actively infected with, or recovered from COVID-19. Where HLA class I and class II types were available, the types were taken from metadata supplied by the sample provider, not from assay-based typing. Samples came from the ongoing ImmuneRACE study (first 160 participants) plus 1,254 subjects from 6 global collaborators. The material from the prospective study consisted of cDNA or gDNA derived from T cells, B-cell-depleted T cells, or PBMCs. Study-wide findings and limitations: Clinical and demographic metadata were provided uncurated, with the amount varying by source and participant.

CDR1 and CDR2 are read off the germline V gene as MNHEY and SVGAGI. V and J lose 2 bases and 1 base, and a span of 11 bases separates them. Its CDR3 holds 15 amino acids, cysteine through phenylalanine. Just the 45-base CDR3 DNA is kept, in frame starting at base 1. The immunoSEQ Assay, a bias-controlled multiplex PCR, was used to amplify TCRbeta CDR3 regions from genomic DNA. As for how the authors treated the data: The number of nucleated cells in each sample was estimated from the amplification of reference gene primers within the assay. To quantify the absolute abundance of each unique TCRbeta CDR3 rearrangement, sequence reads were collapsed and filtered. For each sample, productive Simpson clonality was calculated by taking the square root of Simpson's diversity index across productive rearrangements. TCRdb retrieved this table from immuneACCESS and kept in-frame rearrangements only. Not all clones are present; in checked studies, unresolved V genes account for under half, and no reason is known for the remainder. V and J calls and clone size follow that table, whereas D and trimming were derived from the DNA. Here the sample has 150,000 to 200,000 clones; about 80% occur a single time. The ten biggest clones cover 11% of the sample.

In the prospective study, participants were roughly 18 to 100 years old, resided in around 25 geographic areas of the United States, and were enrolled through a virtual design. In the prospective study, participants were assigned to cohorts based on the clinical history participants reported in a screening survey and a study questionnaire. ImmuneRACE Cohort 3 recovered participants were defined by two consecutive negative NP/OP PCR tests, healthcare professional clearance, or symptom resolution. Each participant in the prospective study had whole blood, serum and a nasopharyngeal or oropharyngeal swab collected by mobile phlebotomists. Prospective study participants could optionally give additional blood draws and questionnaires over an approximately 2-month period. Before DNA extraction, blood samples from the prospective study were shipped at room temperature or frozen.

The sample taken for sequencing was PBMCs or T cells enriched from blood (not recorded which). The receptor comes from a man aged 50-60 years who had recovered from COVID-19. The chain was built from TRBV6-5 and TRBJ1-1; D gene: possibly TRBD1, on 6 matching bases. Here the CDR3 is given as CASSYRQVQNTEAFF. The bases are TGTGCCAGCAGTTACAGACAGGTCCAGAACACTGAAGCTTTCTTT.